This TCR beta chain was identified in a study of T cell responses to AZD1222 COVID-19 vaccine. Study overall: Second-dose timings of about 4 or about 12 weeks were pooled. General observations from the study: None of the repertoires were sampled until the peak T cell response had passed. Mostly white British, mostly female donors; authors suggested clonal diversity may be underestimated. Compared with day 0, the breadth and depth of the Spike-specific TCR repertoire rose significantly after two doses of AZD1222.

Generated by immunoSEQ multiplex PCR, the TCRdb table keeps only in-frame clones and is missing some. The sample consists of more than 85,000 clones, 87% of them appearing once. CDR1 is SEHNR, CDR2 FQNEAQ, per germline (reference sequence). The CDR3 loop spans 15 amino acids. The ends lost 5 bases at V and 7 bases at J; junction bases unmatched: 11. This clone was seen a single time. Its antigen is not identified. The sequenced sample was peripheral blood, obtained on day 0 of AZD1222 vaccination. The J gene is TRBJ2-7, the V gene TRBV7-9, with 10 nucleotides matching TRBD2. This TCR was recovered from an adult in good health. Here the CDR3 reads CASSVALAGVGEQYF. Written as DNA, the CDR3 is TGTGCCAGCAGCGTCGCCCTAGCGGGAGTAGGAGAGCAGTACTTC.